Sequencing of this T cell receptor (beta chain) was carried out in a study of T-cell reconstitution after alpha-beta-depleted transplantation in children. This clonotype was recorded a few times. Its antigen is unknown. The study, taken as a whole, reports: By about two months after transplant, alpha-beta T cells reportedly arose from several hundred graft clones that had expanded. T-cell counts and diversity at one year following transplant were attributed mainly to newly produced T cells. For some patients, TCRbeta diversity was high at day 60 because of recipient T cells and thymic progenitors that survived.

TCRbeta library preparation incorporated unique molecular identifiers. A single record per CDR3 protein comes from TCRdb applying MiXCR to the PCR reads. The repertoire holds 200,000 to 250,000 distinct CDR3 sequences, with roughly 8.1% as singletons. The germline CDR1 and CDR2 sequences are MNHEY and SVGAGI. V shed 6 bases and J 3 bases; nucleotides not matched to a gene: 4. CDR3 length equals 15 residues. The sequence derives from a male patient between 2 and 15 years old who had a stem cell transplant for acute myeloid leukemia, so the T cells may come from the graft donor. The rearrangement uses TRBV6-5 and TRBJ2-7; TRBD2 matches at 14 bases. The input for sequencing was PBMCs, mostly from graft donor cells, taken 360 days after TCRalphabeta/CD19-depleted stem cell transplant. In DNA, the CDR3 is TGTGCCAGCAGGACTAGCGGGAGGGCCGGCTACGAGCAGTACTTC. The encoded protein is CASRTSGRAGYEQYF.